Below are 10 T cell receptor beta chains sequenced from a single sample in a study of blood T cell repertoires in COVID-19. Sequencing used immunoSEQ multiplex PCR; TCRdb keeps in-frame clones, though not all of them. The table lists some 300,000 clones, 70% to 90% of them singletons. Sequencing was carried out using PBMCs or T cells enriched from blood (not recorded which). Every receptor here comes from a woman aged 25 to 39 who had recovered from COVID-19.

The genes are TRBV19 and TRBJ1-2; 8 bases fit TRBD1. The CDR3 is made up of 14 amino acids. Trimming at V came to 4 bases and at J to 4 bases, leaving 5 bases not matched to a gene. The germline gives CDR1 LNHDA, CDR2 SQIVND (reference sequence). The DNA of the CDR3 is TGTGCCAGTAGTAGCCAGGGGGCTGGCTATGGCTACACCTTC. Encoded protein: CASSSQGAGYGYTF.

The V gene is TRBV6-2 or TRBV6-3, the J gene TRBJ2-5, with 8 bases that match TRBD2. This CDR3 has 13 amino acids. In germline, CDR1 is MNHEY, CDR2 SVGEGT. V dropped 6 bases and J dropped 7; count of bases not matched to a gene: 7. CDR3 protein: CASSRGAGGTQYF. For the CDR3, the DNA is TGTGCCAGCAGCCGAGGGGCGGGGGGGACCCAGTACTTC.

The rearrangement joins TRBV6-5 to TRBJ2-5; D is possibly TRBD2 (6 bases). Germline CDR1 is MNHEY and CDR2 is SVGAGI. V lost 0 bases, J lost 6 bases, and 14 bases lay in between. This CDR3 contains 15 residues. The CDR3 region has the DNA TGTGCCAGCAGTTACTCCGAGGCGGGGAAGAAGACCCAGTACTTC. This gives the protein CASSYSEAGKKTQYF.

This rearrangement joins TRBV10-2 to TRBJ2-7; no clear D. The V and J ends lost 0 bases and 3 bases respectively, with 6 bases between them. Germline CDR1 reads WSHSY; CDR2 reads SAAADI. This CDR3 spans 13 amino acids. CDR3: CASSESGNYEQYF. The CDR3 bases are TGCGCCAGCAGTGAGTCGGGCAACTACGAGCAGTACTTC.

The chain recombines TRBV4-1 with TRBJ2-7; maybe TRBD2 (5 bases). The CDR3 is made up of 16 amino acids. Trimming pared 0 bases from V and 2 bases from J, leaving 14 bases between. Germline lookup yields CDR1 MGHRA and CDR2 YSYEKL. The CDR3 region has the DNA TGCGCCAGCAGCCAAGACGGAGCGGAGTTGACCTACGAGCAGTACTTC. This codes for CASSQDGAELTYEQYF.

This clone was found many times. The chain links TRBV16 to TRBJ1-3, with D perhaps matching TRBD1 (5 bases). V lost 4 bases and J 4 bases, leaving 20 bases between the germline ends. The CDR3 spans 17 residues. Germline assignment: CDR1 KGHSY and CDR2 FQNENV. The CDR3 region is CASSLSFDSGSGNTIYF. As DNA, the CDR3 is TGTGCCAGCAGCCTTAGTTTCGACAGCGGGTCCGGAAACACCATATATTTT.

The CDR3 DNA follows: TGTGCCAGCAGATCGGACAGGGGAAACTATGGCTACACCTTC. It specifies CASRSDRGNYGYTF. This chain uses TRBV11-2 with TRBJ1-2; 9 nucleotides align to TRBD1. V lost 6 bases to trimming and J lost 2 bases; unmatched junction nucleotides: 4. Germline V gives CDR1 SGHAT, CDR2 FQNNGV. This CDR3 spans 14 amino acids.

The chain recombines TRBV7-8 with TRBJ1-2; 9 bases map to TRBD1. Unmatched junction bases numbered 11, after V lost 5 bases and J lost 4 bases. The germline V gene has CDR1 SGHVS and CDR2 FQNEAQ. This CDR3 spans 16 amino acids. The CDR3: CASSPRDRVAGYGYTF. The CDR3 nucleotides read TGTGCCAGCAGCCCCCGGGACAGGGTAGCCGGCTATGGCTACACCTTC.

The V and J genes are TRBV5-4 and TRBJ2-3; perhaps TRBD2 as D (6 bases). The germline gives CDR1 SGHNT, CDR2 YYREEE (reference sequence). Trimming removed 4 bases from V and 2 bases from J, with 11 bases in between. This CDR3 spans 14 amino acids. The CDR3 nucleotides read TGTGCCAGCAGCCTGAGGGACTTCACAGATACGCAGTATTTT. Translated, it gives CASSLRDFTDTQYF.

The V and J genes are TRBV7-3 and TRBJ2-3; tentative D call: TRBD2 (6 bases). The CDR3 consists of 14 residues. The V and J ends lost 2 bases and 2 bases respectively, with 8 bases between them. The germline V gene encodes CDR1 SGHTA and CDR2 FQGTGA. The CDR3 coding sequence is TGTGCCAGCAGCTTAGCTAGCGTCACAGATACGCAGTATTTT. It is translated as CASSLASVTDTQYF.